Following are 21 T cell receptor beta chains from one sample sequenced in a study of human T cells and chemical hapten exposure. In TCRdb, the 5' RACE reads were re-called with MiXCR into one record per CDR3 protein. Here the sample spans 100,000 to 120,000 distinct CDR3 sequences, approximately 19% being singletons. Unfractionated whole blood was the source of the extracted total RNA. The receptors shown here come from a human donor in good health.

This clonotype was detected only a few times. The rearrangement uses TRBV3-1 and TRBJ1-1; 7 bases agree with TRBD1. The CDR3 length is 12 residues. Germline V lookup: CDR1 LGHDT, CDR2 YNNKEL (reference sequence). The junction had 6 bases not matched to a gene; V was cut back by 4 bases and J by 10 bases. CDR3 in amino acids: CASSRGQRIAFF. The CDR3 DNA sequence: TGTGCCAGCAGCCGGGGACAGCGGATAGCTTTCTTT.

This clonotype came up a few times. This chain joins TRBV11-2 and TRBJ2-2, with 10 bases identical to TRBD1. V shed 5 bases and J 3 bases; nucleotides not matched to a gene: 9. The germline CDR1 and CDR2 sequences are SGHAT and FQNNGV. The CDR3 runs to 17 residues. The CDR3 loop is CASSPLRQGADTGELFF. CDR3 nucleotides: TGTGCCAGCAGCCCCCTAAGACAGGGGGCGGACACCGGGGAGCTGTTTTTT.

CDR3 amino acids: CASSLKDSGANVLTF. Here the CDR3 DNA reads TGTGCCAGCAGTTTAAAGGACTCTGGGGCCAACGTCCTGACTTTC. J is TRBJ2-6 and V is TRBV27; D unclear. The CDR3 runs 15 residues. Trimming took off 2 bases at V and 0 bases at J, with 5 bases between the two ends. Germline loops: CDR1 MNHEY, CDR2 SMNVEV (reference sequence). The full variable domain, its missing parts supplied by reference TRBV27 and TRBJ2-6, is EAQVTQNPRYLITVTGKKLTVTCSQNMNHEYMSWYRQDPGLGLRQIYYSMNVEVTDKGDVPEGYKVSRKEKRNFPLILESPSPNQTSLYFCASSLKDSGANVLTFGAGSRLTVL.

The V call is TRBV4-1, the J call TRBJ2-3; unclear D gene. Trimming took 2 bases from V and 4 from J, leaving 7 bases between them. The CDR3 consists of 13 residues. Per the germline V gene, CDR1 is MGHRA and CDR2 is YSYEKL. In DNA, the CDR3 is TGCGCCAGCAGCCAAACGATACCAGATACGCAGTATTTT. Its protein product is CASSQTIPDTQYF.

This clonotype was seen repeatedly, ten times or more. This chain uses TRBV5-6 with TRBJ2-1; D is uncertain. The V gene's germline CDR1 is SGHDT and CDR2 YYEEEE. This CDR3 has 15 residues. V lost 0 bases and J lost 0, with 7 bases in between. The CDR3 region has the DNA TGTGCCAGCAGCTTGGTGTTCAGCTCCTACAATGAGCAGTTCTTC. The encoded protein is CASSLVFSSYNEQFF. The whole variable domain, remainder taken from reference TRBV5-6 and TRBJ2-1, is DAGVTQSPTHLIKTRGQQVTLRCSPKSGHDTVSWYQQALGQGPQFIFQYYEEEERQRGNFPDRFSGHQFPNYSSELNVNALLLGDSALYLCASSLVFSSYNEQFFGPGTRLTVL.

This clonotype has more than one count but fewer than ten. V gene TRBV6-5 combines with J gene TRBJ2-1, with D unclear. CDR1 MNHEY and CDR2 SVGAGI come from the germline V gene. V was clipped by 0 bases and J by 9 bases, with 21 bases between them. This CDR3 is 17 amino acids long. The CDR3 loop reads CASSYSVAPTEESEQFF. The CDR3 bases are TGTGCCAGCAGTTACTCGGTGGCGCCCACGGAAGAGAGTGAGCAGTTCTTC.

The CDR3 DNA reads TGTGCCAGCAGTTTGGAGGGTATTCGTGAAAAACTGTTTTTT. Protein: CASSLEGIREKLFF. V usage is TRBV28 and J usage is TRBJ1-4; D not certain. Germline V lookup: CDR1 MDHEN, CDR2 SYDVKM. This CDR3 is built from 14 residues. V lost 3 bases and J lost 7, with 12 bases in between.

As DNA, the CDR3 is TGTGCCACGTCCCTTTCGGGGGGAACCCGCTCTGGGGCCAACGTCCTGACTTTC. This gives the protein CATSLSGGTRSGANVLTF. This chain connects TRBV10-3 to TRBJ2-6; TRBD2 matches at 7 bases. There are 18 residues in the CDR3. V lost 10 bases and J lost 0; bases outside the gene matches: 15. In germline, CDR1 is ENHRY, CDR2 SYGVKD.

The V call is TRBV6-5, the J call TRBJ1-1, with 7 bases lining up with TRBD1. Germline CDR1 reads MNHEY; CDR2 reads SVGAGI. The CDR3 is made up of 15 amino acids. After removal of 0 bases from V and 1 base from J, the junction contained 2 bases not matched to a gene. In DNA, the CDR3 is TGTGCCAGCAGTTACTCCGGACAGGCGAACACTGAAGCTTTCTTT. This gives the protein CASSYSGQANTEAFF.

This chain joins TRBV7-8 and TRBJ2-7, with TRBD1 identical over 8 bases. The CDR3 runs to 16 residues. Germline values: CDR1 SGHVS, CDR2 FQNEAQ. The V segment lost 1 base and the J segment 2 bases; nucleotides outside the gene matches: 7. The CDR3 DNA reads TGTGCCAGCAGCTTAGGTGGTGCACAGGGGGCCTACGAGCAGTACTTC. It specifies CASSLGGAQGAYEQYF.

The chain joins TRBV12-3 or TRBV12-4 to TRBJ1-1; possibly TRBD1 for D (5 bases). The V end lost 7 bases, the J end lost 7 bases, and 13 bases lay between the germline ends. The length of the CDR3 is 12 residues. Written as DNA, the CDR3 is TGTGCCAGCATTGGGGCGGGGAGTGAAGCTTTCTTT. Translated: CASIGAGSEAFF.

The DNA of the CDR3 is TGTGCCACCACCACCGGGCCGTTTTATGGCTACACCTTC. This encodes CATTTGPFYGYTF. The gene calls are TRBV28 and TRBJ1-2; no clear D. Between the trimmed V and J ends, which lost 10 bases and 5 bases, there was a span of 17 bases. CDR3 length: 13 residues. Per the germline V gene, CDR1 is MDHEN and CDR2 is SYDVKM.

The gene calls are TRBV4-2 and TRBJ2-1; D is ambiguous. This CDR3 spans 12 amino acids. Deletions cut 3 bases from V and 9 bases from J, with 9 bases between. Germline V CDR1 and CDR2: LGHNA, YNFKEQ. The CDR3 region has the DNA TGTGCCAGCAGCCAGACCCTAGGTGAGCAGTTCTTC. This gives the protein CASSQTLGEQFF.

The gene calls are TRBV6-5 and TRBJ2-3, with TRBD2 matching over 7 bases. This CDR3 is 15 amino acids long. The germline CDR1 and CDR2 sequences are MNHEY and SVGAGI. Germline trimming cut 3 bases from V and 2 bases from J; bases unmatched to any gene: 5. DNA for the CDR3: TGTGCCAGCAGTTATGGGGGGGGTGCCACAGATACGCAGTATTTT. This codes for CASSYGGGATDTQYF.

The chain joins TRBV2 to TRBJ1-4, with D tentatively TRBD1 (5 bases). V was clipped by 4 bases and J by 4 bases, with 16 bases between them. CDR1 is SNHLY and CDR2 is FYNNEI in the germline V gene. The CDR3 length is 16 residues. The CDR3 spells CASSGNFQGNNEKLFF. The CDR3 bases are TGTGCCAGCAGTGGTAACTTCCAGGGTAATAATGAAAAACTGTTTTTT. Based on the CDR3 plus reference TRBV2 and TRBJ1-4, the full variable domain is EPEVTQTPSHQVTQMGQEVILRCVPISNHLYFYWYRQILGQKVEFLVSFYNNEISEKSEIFDDQFSVERPDGSNFTLKIRSTKLEDSAMYFCASSGNFQGNNEKLFFGSGTQLSVL.

In its sample, this clonotype was seen a few times. This sequence joins TRBV20-1 and TRBJ1-1; D not certain. The germline V gene has CDR1 DFQATT and CDR2 SNEGSKA (reference sequence). The CDR3 spans 14 residues. Trimming left V 1 base short and J 7 bases short, with 16 bases between. DNA of the CDR3: TGCAGTGCTAGAGTGGGCCCTCGGCAACATGAAGCTTTCTTT. Protein product: CSARVGPRQHEAFF.

This clonotype showed up just a few times. This rearrangement joins TRBV10-3 to TRBJ2-1, with 9 bases that match TRBD1. Trimming at V came to 5 bases and at J to 5 bases, leaving 4 bases not matched to a gene. CDR1 is ENHRY, CDR2 SYGVKD, per germline. This CDR3 comprises 14 residues. The CDR3 loop reads CAISPRDRDNEQFF. The CDR3 bases are TGTGCCATCAGTCCACGGGACAGGGACAATGAGCAGTTCTTC.

This clonotype was recorded a few times. The chain carries TRBV28 and TRBJ2-3, with D unresolved. The germline CDR1 and CDR2 sequences are MDHEN and SYDVKM. CDR3 length: 13 residues. Trimming cost V 7 bases and J 0 bases, with 8 bases left between them. CDR3 sequence: CASTPASTDTQYF. Here the CDR3 DNA reads TGTGCCAGCACCCCCGCGAGCACAGATACGCAGTATTTT.

V and J are TRBV12-3 or TRBV12-4 and TRBJ1-2, with 7 bases that match TRBD1. V trimming: 6 bases; J trimming: 0 bases; junction bases outside the gene matches: 16. This CDR3 has 18 residues. CDR3 nucleotide sequence: TGTGCCAGCAGGATCAGACAGGGTACGATCTCAACTAACTATGGCTACACCTTC. Encoded protein: CASRIRQGTISTNYGYTF.

This chain joins TRBV28 and TRBJ2-7; D possibly uses TRBD1 or TRBD2 (5 bases each). The V gene's germline CDR1 is MDHEN and CDR2 SYDVKM. Trimming took 4 bases from V and 3 from J, leaving 19 bases between them. The CDR3 is 16 amino acids. This CDR3 reads CASSSPGSRGYYEQYF. The CDR3 DNA follows: TGTGCCAGCAGTTCGCCGGGCTCGAGGGGATACTACGAGCAGTACTTC.

This chain joins TRBV7-2 and TRBJ2-6; D is unresolved. CDR1 and CDR2 from the germline V gene are SGHTA and FQGNSA. Trimming stripped 5 bases from V and 0 bases from J, with 8 bases between. The CDR3 is 15 amino acids. The CDR3 DNA follows: TGTGCCAGCAGCCCGGAAAGCTCTGGGGCCAACGTCCTGACTTTC. Translation gives CASSPESSGANVLTF.